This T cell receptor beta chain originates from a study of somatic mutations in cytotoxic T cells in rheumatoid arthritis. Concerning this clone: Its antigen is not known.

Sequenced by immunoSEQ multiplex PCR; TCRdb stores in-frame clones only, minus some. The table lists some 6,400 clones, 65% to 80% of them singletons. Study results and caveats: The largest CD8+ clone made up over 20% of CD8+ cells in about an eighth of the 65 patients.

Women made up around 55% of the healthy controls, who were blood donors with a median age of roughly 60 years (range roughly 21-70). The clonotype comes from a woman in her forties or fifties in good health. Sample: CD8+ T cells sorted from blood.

The CDR3 reads CASSPRVSGGSTEAFF. In nucleotides, the CDR3 is TGCGCCAGCAGCCCCCGGGTATCAGGCGGGAGTACTGAAGCTTTCTTT. The chain has TRBV5-1 and TRBJ1-1; D gene uncertain. V dropped 4 bases and J dropped 5 bases, with 21 bases sitting between them. The CDR3 spans 16 residues. Germline V lookup: CDR1 SGHRS, CDR2 YFSETQ.